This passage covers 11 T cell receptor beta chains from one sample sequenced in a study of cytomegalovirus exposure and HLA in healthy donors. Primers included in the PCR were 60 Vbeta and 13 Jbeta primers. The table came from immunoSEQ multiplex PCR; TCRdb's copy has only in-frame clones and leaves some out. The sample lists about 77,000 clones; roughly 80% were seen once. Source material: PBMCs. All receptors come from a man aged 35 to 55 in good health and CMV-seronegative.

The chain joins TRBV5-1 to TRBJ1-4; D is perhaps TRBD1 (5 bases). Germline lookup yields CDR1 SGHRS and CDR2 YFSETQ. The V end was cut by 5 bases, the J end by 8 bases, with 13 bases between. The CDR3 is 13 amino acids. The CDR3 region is CASRKDIAEKLFF. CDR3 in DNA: TGCGCCAGCAGAAAGGACATAGCCGAAAAACTGTTTTTT.

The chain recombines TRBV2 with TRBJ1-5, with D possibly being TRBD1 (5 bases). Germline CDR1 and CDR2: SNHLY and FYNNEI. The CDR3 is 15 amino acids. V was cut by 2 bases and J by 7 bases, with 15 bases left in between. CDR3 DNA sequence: TGTGCCAGCAGTGAAAGCAACTCGGGGGAGCAGCCCCAGCATTTT. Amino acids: CASSESNSGEQPQHF.

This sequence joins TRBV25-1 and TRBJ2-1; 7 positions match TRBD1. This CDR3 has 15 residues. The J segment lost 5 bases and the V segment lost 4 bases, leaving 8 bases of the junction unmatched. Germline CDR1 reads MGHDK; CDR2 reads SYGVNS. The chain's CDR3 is CASSVTGEVHNEQFF. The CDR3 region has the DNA TGTGCCAGCAGTGTAACAGGGGAAGTCCACAATGAGCAGTTCTTC.

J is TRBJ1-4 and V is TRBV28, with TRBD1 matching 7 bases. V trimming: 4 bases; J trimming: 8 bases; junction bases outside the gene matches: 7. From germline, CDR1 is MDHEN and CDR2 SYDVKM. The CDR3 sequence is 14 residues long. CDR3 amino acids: CASSSGGYGEKLFF. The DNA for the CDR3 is TGTGCCAGCAGTTCAGGGGGGTACGGGGAAAAACTGTTTTTT.

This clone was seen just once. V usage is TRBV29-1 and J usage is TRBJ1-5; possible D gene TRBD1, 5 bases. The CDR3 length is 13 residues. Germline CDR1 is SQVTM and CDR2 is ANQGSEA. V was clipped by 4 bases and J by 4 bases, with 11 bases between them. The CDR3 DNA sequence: TGCAGCGTTGCCGTGACAGATAATCAGCCCCAGCATTTT. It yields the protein CSVAVTDNQPQHF.

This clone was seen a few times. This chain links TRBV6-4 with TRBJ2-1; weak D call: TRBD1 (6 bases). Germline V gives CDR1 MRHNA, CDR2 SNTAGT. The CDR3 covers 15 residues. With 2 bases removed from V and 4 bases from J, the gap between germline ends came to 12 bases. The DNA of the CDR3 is TGTGCCAGCAGTGACGGGACATACAATTACAATGAGCAGTTCTTC. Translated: CASSDGTYNYNEQFF.

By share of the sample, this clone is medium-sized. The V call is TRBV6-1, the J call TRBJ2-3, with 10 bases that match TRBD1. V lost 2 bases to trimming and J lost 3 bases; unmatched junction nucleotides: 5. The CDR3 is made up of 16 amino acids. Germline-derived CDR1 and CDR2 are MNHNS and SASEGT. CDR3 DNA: TGTGCCAGCAGTGAACCTCCGGGACAGGGGACAGATACGCAGTATTTT. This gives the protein CASSEPPGQGTDTQYF.

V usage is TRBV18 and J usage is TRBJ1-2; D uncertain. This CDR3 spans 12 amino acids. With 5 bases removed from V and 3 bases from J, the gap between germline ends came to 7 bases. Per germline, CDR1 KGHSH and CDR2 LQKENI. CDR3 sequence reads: CASSGSDYGYTF. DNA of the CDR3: TGTGCCAGCTCAGGCAGTGACTATGGCTACACCTTC. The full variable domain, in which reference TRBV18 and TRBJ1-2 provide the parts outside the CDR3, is NAGVMQNPRHLVRRRGQEARLRCSPMKGHSHVYWYRQLPEEGLKFMVYLQKENIIDESGMPKERFSAEFPKEGPSILRIQQVVRGDSAAYFCASSGSDYGYTFGSGTRLTVV.

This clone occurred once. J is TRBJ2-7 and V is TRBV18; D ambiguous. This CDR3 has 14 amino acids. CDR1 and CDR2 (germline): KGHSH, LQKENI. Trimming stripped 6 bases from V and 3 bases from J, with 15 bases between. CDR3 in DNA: TGTGCCAGCTCCGCCGACGGTGGCGGCTACGAGCAGTACTTC. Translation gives CASSADGGGYEQYF.

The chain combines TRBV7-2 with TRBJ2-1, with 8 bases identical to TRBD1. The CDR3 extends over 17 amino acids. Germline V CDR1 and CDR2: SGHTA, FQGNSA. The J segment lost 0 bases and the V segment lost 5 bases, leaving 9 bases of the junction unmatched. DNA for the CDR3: TGTGCCAGCAGCCCCGGACAGGGCAGGAGCTCCTACAATGAGCAGTTCTTC. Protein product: CASSPGQGRSSYNEQFF.

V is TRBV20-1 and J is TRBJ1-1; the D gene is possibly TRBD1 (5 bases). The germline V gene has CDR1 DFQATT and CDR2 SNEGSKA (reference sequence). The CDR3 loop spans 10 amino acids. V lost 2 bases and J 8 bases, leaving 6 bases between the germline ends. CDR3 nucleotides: TGCAGTGCTAGAAGGGGAGAAGCTTTCTTT. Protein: CSARRGEAFF.